What follows are 7 T cell receptor beta chains derived from one specimen sequenced in a study of T cells in Graves' hyperthyroidism and ophthalmopathy. TCR beta CDR3 sequences were amplified from RNA transcripts. RT-PCR in the first round (using the HTBI primer set) targeted the TCR CDR3. TCRdb ran MiXCR on the multiplex PCR reads and lists one entry per CDR3 protein. The data contain more than 650,000 distinct CDR3 sequences, 12% to 15% of them singletons. Source material: blood. The receptor set was obtained from a woman aged 18-29 years with Graves' hyperthyroidism.

In its sample, this clonotype was seen many times. This chain connects TRBV2 to TRBJ2-5; 8 nucleotides agree with TRBD1. This CDR3 has 15 amino acids. The V gene's germline CDR1 is SNHLY and CDR2 FYNNEI. Trimming cost V 4 bases and J 5 bases; bases outside gene matches: 9. In nucleotides, the CDR3 is TGTGCCAGCAGTGGAGGAACAGGGGGAATGGAGACCCAGTACTTC. It translates to CASSGGTGGMETQYF.

This chain links TRBV5-1 with TRBJ1-2, with 7 bases identical to TRBD1. Germline loops: CDR1 SGHRS, CDR2 YFSETQ. CDR3 length: 15 residues. The ends lost 5 bases at V and 4 bases at J; junction bases unmatched: 11. CDR3 amino acids: CASRRGTALPYGYTF. The DNA for the CDR3 is TGCGCCAGCAGGCGTGGGACAGCCTTGCCCTATGGCTACACCTTC.

The V and J genes are TRBV20-1 and TRBJ1-1; D is undetermined. Trimming left V 5 bases short and J 2 bases short, with 9 bases between. The CDR3 loop spans 12 amino acids. Germline CDR1 reads DFQATT; CDR2 reads SNEGSKA (reference sequence). The CDR3 region has the DNA TGCAGTGCTTGTATCCCCAACACTGAAGCTTTCTTT. It specifies CSACIPNTEAFF.

This chain links TRBV7-9 with TRBJ2-7; D is undetermined. Trimming stripped 3 bases from V and 4 bases from J, with 10 bases between. The V gene's germline CDR1 is SEHNR and CDR2 FQNEAQ (reference sequence). The CDR3 sequence is 13 residues long. The CDR3 coding sequence is TGTGCCAGCAGCTTGGTCGCGATTTACGAGCAGTACTTC. Protein: CASSLVAIYEQYF.

Notes on this clonotype: This likely comes from a read error, as the CDR3 has no conserved phenylalanine or tryptophan at its end. This sequence joins TRBV7-9 and TRBJ2-5, with a possible D match to TRBD1 (5 bases). CDR3 length equals 15 residues. V was shortened by 0 bases and J by 1 base, with 9 bases between the two germline ends. Per the germline V gene, CDR1 is SEHNR and CDR2 is FQNEAQ (reference sequence). In nucleotides, the CDR3 is TGTGCCAGCAGCTTAGCCAGGGAACCCCAAGAGACCCAGTACCTC. Translation: CASSLAREPQETQYL.

This clonotype has ten or more counts. The chain's CDR3 is CASKGGYGNEKLFF. The CDR3 region has the DNA TGTGCCAGCAAAGGGGGCTATGGTAATGAAAAACTGTTTTTT. The V gene is TRBV2, the J gene TRBJ1-4; 7 bases fit TRBD1. J gave up 4 bases and V 7 bases, and 6 bases lay outside the gene matches. CDR3 length equals 14 residues. CDR1 is SNHLY, CDR2 FYNNEI, per germline. Based on the CDR3 plus reference TRBV2 and TRBJ1-4, the full variable domain is EPEVTQTPSHQVTQMGQEVILRCVPISNHLYFYWYRQILGQKVEFLVSFYNNEISEKSEIFDDQFSVERPDGSNFTLKIRSTKLEDSAMYFCASKGGYGNEKLFFGSGTQLSVL.

At least ten counts were recorded for this clonotype. The chain couples TRBV11-2 to TRBJ2-1, with D perhaps TRBD1 (6 bases). Trimming stripped 5 bases from V and 4 bases from J, with 15 bases between. Per the germline V gene, CDR1 is SGHAT and CDR2 is FQNNGV. The length of the CDR3 is 15 residues. CDR3 sequence reads: CASSDLRGRYNEQFF. The CDR3 DNA sequence: TGTGCCAGCAGCGACCTAAGGGGGAGATACAATGAGCAGTTCTTC.